This TCR beta chain was captured in a study of blood T cell repertoires in COVID-19. Germline CDR1 is SGHNT and CDR2 is YENEEA. V shed 2 bases and J shed 7 bases, with 12 bases lying between them. This CDR3 comprises 13 residues. The assay was immunoSEQ multiplex PCR, and TCRdb's table has in-frame clones only and misses some. The data contain roughly 150,000 clones, roughly 78% of them singletons. The source is a woman in her 70s in a cohort exposed to, infected with or recovered from COVID-19 (not recorded which). The source material was PBMCs or T cells enriched from blood (not recorded which). The chain joins TRBV11-3 to TRBJ2-7; a possible D gene is TRBD1 (5 bases). The CDR3 protein is CASSLSSGWEQYF. For the CDR3, the DNA is TGTGCCAGCAGCTTATCCTCAGGGTGGGAGCAGTACTTC.